Following are 9 T cell receptor beta chains from one sample sequenced in a study of T cell repertoires in cytomegalovirus infection. TCRdb processed the reads anew with MiXCR; each CDR3 protein has one entry. The table shows some 680,000 distinct CDR3 sequences, with 35% to 45% occurring only once. The sequenced sample was PBMCs. Receptors originate from a human donor in good health (CMV status not recorded). Some clones in this sample may be carry-over from other donors' samples.

This clonotype was seen a handful of times. The genes are TRBV7-8 and TRBJ2-3; D may be TRBD2 (5 bases). The CDR3 sequence is 14 residues long. Between the trimmed V and J ends, which lost 4 bases and 2 bases, there was a span of 10 bases. The V gene's germline CDR1 is SGHVS and CDR2 FQNEAQ. The DNA for the CDR3 is TGTGCCAGCAGCTCCCGACTATACACAGATACGCAGTATTTT. Translation: CASSSRLYTDTQYF.

The genes are TRBV6-2 or TRBV6-3 and TRBJ2-1; D gene uncertain. V lost 5 bases and J 3 bases, leaving 17 bases between the germline ends. Germline V gene lookup returns CDR1 MNHEY and CDR2 SVGEGT. The CDR3 spans 16 residues. CDR3 region: CASSLLVEEGYNEQFF. CDR3 in DNA: TGTGCCAGCAGTCTACTCGTCGAAGAAGGCTACAATGAGCAGTTCTTC.

This chain uses TRBV19 with TRBJ1-1, with 7 nucleotides matching TRBD1. The length of the CDR3 is 16 residues. Germline trimming cut 5 bases from V and 0 bases from J; bases unmatched to any gene: 9. CDR1 and CDR2 from the germline V gene are LNHDA and SQIVND (reference sequence). The CDR3 loop reads CASSLLPTGLNTEAFF. As DNA, the CDR3 is TGTGCCAGTAGTCTCCTCCCGACAGGGTTGAACACTGAAGCTTTCTTT.

V usage is TRBV6-1 and J usage is TRBJ2-5; 9 positions match TRBD1. The germline CDR1 and CDR2 sequences are MNHNS and SASEGT. V was clipped by 6 bases and J by 3 bases; unmatched bases: 8. This CDR3 region has 15 residues. The CDR3 region has the DNA TGTGCCAGCAGCCTCTGGACAGGGGTTGAAGAGACCCAGTACTTC. It encodes CASSLWTGVEETQYF.

This clonotype has only a few counts. This chain uses TRBV6-6 with TRBJ2-6, with 8 bases identical to TRBD1. Germline CDR1 reads MNHNY; CDR2 reads SVGAGI (reference sequence). The CDR3 contains 18 residues. J gave up 2 bases and V 7 bases, and 13 bases lay outside the gene matches. CDR3: CASTQRDRINAGANVLTF. As DNA, the CDR3 is TGTGCCAGCACCCAACGGGACAGGATAAACGCTGGGGCCAACGTCCTGACTTTC.

The genes are TRBV6-6 and TRBJ1-2; D is possibly TRBD1 (5 bases). The V end lost 7 bases, the J end lost 8 bases, and 23 bases lay between the germline ends. This CDR3 spans 15 amino acids. Germline-derived CDR1 and CDR2 are MNHNY and SVGAGI (reference sequence). The chain's CDR3 is CASNERGALGDGYTF. DNA for the CDR3: TGTGCCAGCAACGAGCGAGGGGCTCTCGGAGACGGCTACACCTTC.

This clonotype has only a few counts. The chain combines TRBV28 with TRBJ2-7, with D maybe TRBD1 (5 bases). The CDR3 is 17 amino acids. The germline V gene encodes CDR1 MDHEN and CDR2 SYDVKM. With 5 bases removed from V and 4 bases from J, the gap between germline ends came to 24 bases. The CDR3 loop is CASSPLPTDLDRYEQYF. CDR3 in DNA: TGTGCCAGCAGTCCCCTGCCGACAGACCTAGACAGATACGAGCAGTACTTC.

The DNA of the CDR3 is TGTGCCAGTAGCGAACCTGGGGGCCTCAATCAGCCCCAGCATTTT. Amino acids: CASSEPGGLNQPQHF. The chain employs TRBV19 and TRBJ1-5, with a weak D call TRBD1 (6 bases). CDR1 is LNHDA, CDR2 SQIVND, per germline (reference sequence). V was pared by 6 bases and J by 3 bases, with 15 bases between. There are 15 residues in the CDR3.

This clonotype was seen only a few times. V usage is TRBV10-3 and J usage is TRBJ1-2, with unresolved D. Germline V CDR1 and CDR2: ENHRY, SYGVKD. The CDR3 has 13 residues. Trimming took off 10 bases at V and 3 bases at J, with 15 bases between the two ends. The CDR3 reads CATLPSLDYGYTF. The CDR3 DNA is TGTGCCACCCTCCCAAGTTTAGACTATGGCTACACCTTC.